This T cell receptor beta chain comes out of a study of identical twins. General study findings and limits: The study found excess low generation probability among twin-shared out-of-frame alpha sequences. Carriage of fewer insertions was seen in abundant cord blood beta clonotypes, whereas memory repertoires showed none.

This clonotype was seen a handful of times. Its antigen is undetermined. TCRdb reanalysed the 5' RACE reads using MiXCR and keeps one entry per CDR3 protein. The repertoire holds about 890,000 distinct CDR3 sequences, with around an eighth as singletons. There are 16 residues in the CDR3. V shed 7 bases, J shed 1 base, and the junction held 11 bases outside the gene matches. Germline loops: CDR1 MNHNS, CDR2 SASEGT. The same data also went into a second study, on yellow fever vaccine responses in identical twins. From that study: Twin vaccine T cell responses reportedly seemed partly convergent, partly personalized.

The chain recombines TRBV6-1 with TRBJ1-1; 8 nucleotides agree with TRBD1. The receptor was derived from a woman aged 18-29 years in good health. Source material: PBMCs. In DNA, the CDR3 is TGTGCCAGCACGATGACAGGGGTAAGCGGGAACACTGAAGCTTTCTTT. Translation: CASTMTGVSGNTEAFF.